These 11 T cell receptor beta chains came from one sample sequenced in a study of blood T cells in healthy people across ages (dated by TCRdb to about 2015). The library was prepared using 5' RACE. Sequencing relied on an Illumina HiSeq 2500. The second PCR ran for roughly 7 to 11 cycles and used a J-beta primer mix along with a sample-barcoded 5' primer. The public reads were run again by TCRdb, first through fastp at Q25 and then through MiXCR, and only productive beta chains were kept. When rows share a CDR3 protein, they turn into one entry using the most common DNA and genes. In this sample the table shows about 670,000 distinct CDR3 sequences, around 52% of which occur a single time. The ten largest clones add up to about 13% of the sample. Sequenced: blood. The receptors stem from a woman of 80 years or more in good health.

As regards this clonotype: The junction does not match germline at one end; this may be a read error. The chain uses TRBV3-1 and TRBJ2-3, with D possibly TRBD1 on 5 matching bases. CDR3 size: 13 residues. Germline V gene lookup returns CDR1 LGHDT and CDR2 YNNKEL (reference sequence). CDR3 bases: TGTGCCTGCAGCCCGGCAGGGACAGATACGCAGTATTTT. Its translation: CACSPAGTDTQYF.

The sample holds a few counts of this clonotype. This rearrangement joins TRBV2 to TRBJ2-2; a possible D gene is TRBD1 (5 bases). The V end was cut by 6 bases, the J end by 2 bases, with 13 bases between. The CDR3 runs to 15 residues. CDR1 is SNHLY and CDR2 is FYNNEI in the germline V gene. In DNA form, the CDR3 reads TGTGCCAGCAGCGGACAAGCGCCTAACACCGGGGAGCTGTTTTTT. Residues: CASSGQAPNTGELFF.

This chain links TRBV20-1 with TRBJ2-3; TRBD2 is a possible D gene (5 bases). CDR1 is DFQATT, CDR2 SNEGSKA, per germline (reference sequence). Trimming cost V 3 bases and J 1 base, with 17 bases left between them. CDR3 length: 16 amino acids. The CDR3: CSARDDDLGGTDTQYF. The CDR3 DNA reads TGCAGTGCTAGGGACGATGACCTCGGGGGCACAGATACGCAGTATTTT.

This chain connects TRBV28 to TRBJ2-1; 7 nucleotides match TRBD1. Trimming took 6 bases from V and 12 from J; bases not matched to a gene: 11. The V gene's germline CDR1 is MDHEN and CDR2 SYDVKM. The CDR3 is 13 residues long. CDR3 amino acids: CASRAGGPTWQFF. The CDR3 DNA follows: TGTGCCAGCAGGGCAGGGGGTCCGACGTGGCAGTTCTTC.

The chain joins TRBV9 to TRBJ2-3, with D tentatively TRBD1 or TRBD2 (5 bases each). The CDR3 covers 19 residues. Trimming pared 4 bases from V and 0 bases from J, leaving 24 bases between. Germline CDR1 and CDR2: SGDLS and YYNGEE. The CDR3 sequence: CASSREGFVTLTSTDTQYF. Written as DNA, the CDR3 is TGTGCCAGCAGCCGAGAGGGGTTCGTAACCCTTACTAGCACAGATACGCAGTATTTT.

This clonotype was observed many times. The V call is TRBV3-1, the J call TRBJ2-6, with unresolved D. CDR1 and CDR2 from the germline V gene are LGHDT and YNNKEL (reference sequence). This CDR3 spans 13 amino acids. Trimming removed 6 bases from V and 4 bases from J, with 7 bases in between. CDR3 bases: TGTGCCAGCAGTTACGCGGGGGCCAACGTCCTGACTTTC. It specifies CASSYAGANVLTF.

The rearrangement links TRBV29-1 to TRBJ2-7; TRBD1 matches 10 bases. Germline CDR1 reads SQVTM; CDR2 reads ANQGSEA. The CDR3 spans 15 residues. The junction had 11 bases not matched to a gene; V was cut back by 6 bases and J by 3 bases. The CDR3 loop is CSVPIIGDRGYEQYF. The CDR3 coding sequence is TGCAGCGTCCCAATTATTGGGGACAGGGGCTACGAGCAGTACTTC.

The chain couples TRBV11-2 to TRBJ2-7; weak D call: TRBD2 (7 bases). V gave up 4 bases and J gave up 2 bases, with 15 bases separating them. The CDR3 has 15 residues. Germline-derived CDR1 and CDR2 are SGHAT and FQNNGV. The CDR3 protein is CASSSTSGGPYEQYF. DNA for the CDR3: TGTGCCAGCAGCTCTACTTCCGGGGGGCCCTACGAGCAGTACTTC.

The genes are TRBV11-2 and TRBJ2-7, with D perhaps matching TRBD1 (8 bases). This CDR3 contains 17 residues. The germline V and J ends were trimmed by 1 base and 2 bases, with 18 bases remaining between them. Germline CDR1 SGHAT, CDR2 FQNNGV. For the CDR3, the DNA is TGTGCCAGCAGCTTAGTCGTTAGGACAGGGACTACCTACGAGCAGTACTTC. It encodes CASSLVVRTGTTYEQYF.

This clonotype was counted once. CDR3 sequence reads: CASSSLERLRSGNTIYF. The DNA of the CDR3 is TGTGCCAGCAGCTCCCTGGAAAGGCTTCGCTCTGGAAACACCATATATTTT. V and J are TRBV7-8 and TRBJ1-3; no definite D call. CDR1 is SGHVS, CDR2 FQNEAQ, per germline. The CDR3 covers 17 residues. The V end lost 4 bases, the J end lost 0 bases, and 16 bases lay between the germline ends.

Here the CDR3 reads CASSTRVGETQYF. Written as DNA, the CDR3 is TGTGCCAGCAGTACTCGGGTGGGGGAGACCCAGTACTTC. The chain employs TRBV6-5 and TRBJ2-7, with D unresolved. The DNA end is more similar to TRBJ2-5, so the J call may be wrong. Germline CDR1 is MNHEY and CDR2 is SVGAGI. The CDR3 is made up of 13 amino acids.